One and the same sample provided the 27 T cell receptor beta chains below, sequenced in a study of beta chain features in type 1 diabetes. General study points: The study found moderately but significantly shorter TCRB CDR3s in all four CD4+ subsets of Type 1 diabetes patients.

Isolated RNA was reverse transcribed in full, so expressed TCRB transcripts were sequenced. Only in-frame clones appear in the TCRdb table, and some are missing; sequencing was by immunoSEQ multiplex PCR. Of some 290,000 clones in the sample, roughly 25% were seen once. Their recognized antigens are unknown. Input material: naive CD4+ T cells from blood. The receptor source for this set is a woman aged 25 to 45 with type 1 diabetes.

This clone was observed a few times. This sequence joins TRBV18 and TRBJ2-1, with 9 bases fitting TRBD1. The V gene end was trimmed by 6 bases and the J gene end by 3 bases; junction bases not matched to a gene: 6. The germline CDR1 and CDR2 sequences are KGHSH and LQKENI. This CDR3 contains 15 residues. The DNA of the CDR3 is TGTGCCAGCTCCGTCGGACAGGGGTTCTACAATGAGCAGTTCTTC. Translated, it gives CASSVGQGFYNEQFF.

This clone was counted a few times. The chain is built from TRBV20-1 and TRBJ1-2; D unresolved. The length of the CDR3 is 11 residues. Looked up from germline, CDR1 is DFQATT and CDR2 is SNEGSKA (reference sequence). Trimming took 1 base from V and 7 from J, leaving 7 bases between them. The CDR3 DNA reads TGCAGTGCTAGAGGGGAGGGTGGCTACACCTTC. Its translation: CSARGEGGYTF.

V is TRBV4-2 and J is TRBJ2-1; 9 bases are shared with TRBD2. Germline values: CDR1 LGHNA, CDR2 YNFKEQ. With 1 base clipped from V and 3 bases from J, the junction kept 1 base outside the gene matches. The CDR3 has 15 amino acids. CDR3 DNA sequence: TGTGCCAGCAGCCAAGGACTAGCGGTCTACAATGAGCAGTTCTTC. Its protein product is CASSQGLAVYNEQFF.

The chain is built from TRBV25-1 and TRBJ1-2; D gene uncertain. The V end was cut by 3 bases, the J end by 0 bases, with 5 bases between. This CDR3 is built from 13 residues. Germline V gives CDR1 MGHDK, CDR2 SYGVNS. The CDR3 region is CASSDRTNYGYTF. The DNA of the CDR3 is TGTGCCAGCAGTGACAGGACTAACTATGGCTACACCTTC.

This clone was seen a handful of times. This chain links TRBV5-4 with TRBJ2-1; 7 bases fit TRBD2. With 2 bases clipped from V and 1 base from J, the junction kept 6 bases outside the gene matches. This CDR3 is built from 16 residues. CDR1 SGHNT and CDR2 YYREEE come from the germline V gene (reference sequence). The CDR3 sequence is CASSFQWGGSYNEQFF. Here the CDR3 DNA reads TGTGCCAGCAGCTTCCAGTGGGGGGGGTCCTACAATGAGCAGTTCTTC. Supplemented by reference TRBV5-4 and TRBJ2-1, the full variable domain reads ETGVTQSPTHLIKTRGQQVTLRCSSQSGHNTVSWYQQALGQGPQFIFQYYREEENGRGNFPPRFSGLQFPNYSSELNVNALELDDSALYLCASSFQWGGSYNEQFFGPGTRLTVL.

The chain uses TRBV30 and TRBJ1-5, with 9 bases identical to TRBD1. Germline lookup yields CDR1 GTSNPN and CDR2 SVGIG (reference sequence). J was trimmed by 6 bases and V by 2 bases; bases with no gene match: 8. The CDR3 runs to 15 residues. This CDR3 reads CAWSSRQGDSQPQHF. The DNA for the CDR3 is TGTGCCTGGAGTTCCCGACAGGGGGACAGTCAGCCCCAGCATTTT. The entire variable domain, with the rest obtained from reference TRBV30 and TRBJ1-5, is as follows: SQTIHQWPATLVQPVGSPLSLECTVEGTSNPNLYWYRQAAGRGLQLLFYSVGIGQISSEVPQNLSASRPQDRQFILSSKKLLLSDSGFYLCAWSSRQGDSQPQHFGDGTRLSIL.

V gene TRBV28 combines with J gene TRBJ1-2; D ambiguous. CDR1 and CDR2 from the germline V gene are MDHEN and SYDVKM. The CDR3 runs to 12 residues. With 5 bases removed from V and 5 bases from J, the gap between germline ends came to 9 bases. CDR3 bases: TGTGCCAGCAGTCGAGGAGCGTATGGCTACACCTTC. Translation: CASSRGAYGYTF.

V gene TRBV11-2 combines with J gene TRBJ2-3, with 14 bases that match TRBD2. The length of the CDR3 is 18 residues. The J segment lost 6 bases and the V segment lost 3 bases, leaving 11 bases of the junction unmatched. Germline values: CDR1 SGHAT, CDR2 FQNNGV. CDR3 nucleotide sequence: TGTGCCAGCAGCTTGGGTTTGGGACTAGCGGGAGTAGGGGATACGCAGTATTTT. Protein sequence: CASSLGLGLAGVGDTQYF.

This clone was picked up a small number of times. J is TRBJ2-2 and V is TRBV28; D is unclear. V dropped 8 bases and J dropped 3 bases, with 22 bases sitting between them. The germline gives CDR1 MDHEN, CDR2 SYDVKM. CDR3 size: 17 residues. CDR3 residues: CASALRVGYPDTGELFF. The CDR3 DNA is TGTGCCAGCGCCCTTCGGGTAGGCTACCCCGACACCGGGGAGCTGTTTTTT. Drawing the rest from reference TRBV28 and TRBJ2-2, the complete variable domain is DVKVTQSSRYLVKRTGEKVFLECVQDMDHENMFWYRQDPGLGLRLIYFSYDVKMKEKGDIPEGYSVSREKKERFSLILESASTNQTSMYLCASALRVGYPDTGELFFGEGSRLTVL.

The chain links TRBV11-2 to TRBJ2-1; D is uncertain. The V end was cut by 1 base, the J end by 6 bases, with 10 bases between. This CDR3 is built from 14 residues. The V gene's germline CDR1 is SGHAT and CDR2 FQNNGV. The CDR3 DNA follows: TGTGCCAGCAGCTTAGCTTCCAGAGGCAATGAGCAGTTCTTC. Its protein is CASSLASRGNEQFF.

V usage is TRBV16 and J usage is TRBJ1-4; D is possibly TRBD1 (6 bases). V was shortened by 4 bases and J by 5 bases, with 14 bases between the two germline ends. The CDR3 covers 15 residues. Germline loops: CDR1 KGHSY, CDR2 FQNENV. The CDR3 spells CASSPRQALNEKLFF. CDR3 in DNA: TGTGCCAGCAGCCCCCGACAGGCCCTCAATGAAAAACTGTTTTTT.

The chain uses TRBV11-2 and TRBJ2-7; D gene ambiguous. The CDR3 has 13 residues. Germline lookup yields CDR1 SGHAT and CDR2 FQNNGV. V was clipped by 1 base and J by 5 bases, with 9 bases between them. The CDR3 coding sequence is TGTGCCAGCAGCTTAGCCCCCTACGACGAGCAGTACTTC. This gives the protein CASSLAPYDEQYF.

This clone was seen more than once but under ten times. Other nucleotide sequences in the sample specify the same CDR3. The chain is built from TRBV30 and TRBJ1-1; possible D gene TRBD1, 6 bases. The CDR3 has 12 residues. V lost 0 bases and J lost 6, with 8 bases in between. CDR1 GTSNPN and CDR2 SVGIG come from the germline V gene (reference sequence). CDR3 sequence: CAWSVTGPEAFF. As DNA, the CDR3 is TGTGCCTGGAGTGTTACAGGGCCTGAAGCTTTCTTT.

This chain links TRBV6-5 with TRBJ2-6; 11 bases fit TRBD1. From germline, CDR1 is MNHEY and CDR2 SVGAGI. Trimming removed 6 bases from V and 9 bases from J; junction bases left unmatched: 7. The CDR3 contains 15 residues. The CDR3 loop reads CASRDRGREVNVLTF. CDR3 coding DNA: TGTGCCAGCAGGGACAGGGGGCGCGAGGTCAACGTCCTGACTTTC.

A remark on this clone: The identical CDR3 is also encoded by other nucleotide sequences in the sample. The rearrangement links TRBV5-1 to TRBJ2-1; TRBD2 matches at 8 bases. CDR1 and CDR2 (germline): SGHRS, YFSETQ. Germline trimming cut 4 bases from V and 7 bases from J; bases unmatched to any gene: 7. There are 14 residues in the CDR3. The CDR3 spells CASSLSGSGNEQFF. CDR3 DNA sequence: TGCGCCAGCAGCCTAAGCGGGAGTGGTAATGAGCAGTTCTTC.

This clone turned up a few times. The CDR3, as DNA: TGCGCCAGCAGCCAATCCGGACTAGCGGGAGAGCAGTTCTTC. Translation: CASSQSGLAGEQFF. The chain couples TRBV4-1 to TRBJ2-1; TRBD2 aligns across 12 bases. The CDR3 runs 14 residues. Germline CDR1 MGHRA, CDR2 YSYEKL. V lost 2 bases to trimming and J lost 10 bases; unmatched junction nucleotides: 3.

This clone showed up just once. The chain employs TRBV20-1 and TRBJ1-2; the D is unclear. CDR3 length: 11 residues. From germline, CDR1 is DFQATT and CDR2 SNEGSKA (reference sequence). Trimming pared 0 bases from V and 8 bases from J, leaving 7 bases between. CDR3 sequence (DNA): TGCAGTGCTAGAGATAATTTAGGCTACACCTTC. Its translation is CSARDNLGYTF.

The chain has TRBV29-1 and TRBJ2-3; 15 bases match TRBD2. The V gene's germline CDR1 is SQVTM and CDR2 ANQGSEA. V lost 5 bases, J lost 5 bases, and 5 bases stayed unmatched. This CDR3 spans 15 amino acids. CDR3 region: CSVQPGLAGGDTQYF. In DNA form, the CDR3 reads TGCAGCGTTCAGCCGGGACTAGCGGGAGGAGATACGCAGTATTTT.

V is TRBV28 and J is TRBJ2-1; 9 positions match TRBD1. The germline gives CDR1 MDHEN, CDR2 SYDVKM. The ends lost 9 bases at V and 5 bases at J; junction bases unmatched: 11. There are 15 residues in the CDR3. This CDR3 reads CARGQGHRPDNEQFF. CDR3 DNA sequence: TGTGCCAGGGGACAGGGTCACCGACCAGACAATGAGCAGTTCTTC.

This clone has just a few counts. The chain combines TRBV18 with TRBJ1-2, with 7 bases matching TRBD1. CDR1 and CDR2 from the germline V gene are KGHSH and LQKENI. The trim removed 1 base at V and 0 bases at J, leaving 8 bases unmatched. The CDR3 extends over 17 amino acids. CDR3 loop: CASSPRSRDSANYGYTF. Here the CDR3 DNA reads TGTGCCAGCTCACCACGGTCCCGGGACAGCGCTAACTATGGCTACACCTTC.

The chain employs TRBV2 and TRBJ2-5, with 11 positions matching TRBD2. The CDR3 runs to 15 residues. The trim removed 6 bases at V and 3 bases at J, leaving 6 bases unmatched. Germline V lookup: CDR1 SNHLY, CDR2 FYNNEI. The CDR3 loop reads CASRVTSGREETQYF. In DNA, the CDR3 is TGTGCCAGCAGAGTTACTAGCGGGAGAGAAGAGACCCAGTACTTC.

The chain links TRBV9 to TRBJ1-1; D unresolved. V gave up 0 bases and J gave up 8 bases, with 14 bases separating them. The CDR3 extends over 14 amino acids. The germline V gene encodes CDR1 SGDLS and CDR2 YYNGEE. Here the CDR3 reads CASSVAVSPMEAFF. The DNA of the CDR3 is TGTGCCAGCAGCGTAGCGGTTTCCCCGATGGAAGCTTTCTTT.

V gene TRBV5-4 combines with J gene TRBJ2-7; 7 bases line up with TRBD1. V shed 3 bases, J shed 2 bases, and the junction held 2 bases outside the gene matches. Per germline, CDR1 SGHNT and CDR2 YYREEE (reference sequence). The CDR3 is 13 residues long. The CDR3 nucleotides read TGTGCCAGCAGCTGGGGACAGCCCTACGAGCAGTACTTC. It yields the protein CASSWGQPYEQYF.

The gene calls are TRBV7-9 and TRBJ2-4, with 8 nucleotides matching TRBD1. CDR1 SEHNR and CDR2 FQNEAQ come from the germline V gene (reference sequence). The junction had 5 bases not matched to a gene; V was cut back by 2 bases and J by 5 bases. This CDR3 contains 15 residues. This CDR3 is CASSLFQGAENIQYF. CDR3 DNA sequence: TGTGCCAGCAGCTTATTTCAGGGGGCCGAAAACATTCAGTACTTC.

This chain joins TRBV2 and TRBJ2-7; weak D call: TRBD2 (6 bases). Germline V gene sequence: CDR1 SNHLY, CDR2 FYNNEI. The CDR3 runs to 11 residues. The CDR3 protein is CGGGTAYEQYF. CDR3 coding DNA: TGTGGGGGCGGGACGGCCTACGAGCAGTACTTC.

This clone was found a few times. V usage is TRBV30 and J usage is TRBJ1-5; 9 bases fit TRBD1. In germline, CDR1 is GTSNPN, CDR2 SVGIG (reference sequence). Trimming at V came to 2 bases and at J to 5 bases, leaving 7 bases not matched to a gene. This CDR3 spans 15 amino acids. The CDR3 nucleotides are TGTGCCTGGAGTCTCGGACAGGGGATGTATCAGCCCCAGCATTTT. Its translation: CAWSLGQGMYQPQHF.

This clone was detected a few times. This chain connects TRBV25-1 to TRBJ1-2; D is undetermined. V lost 3 bases, J lost 7 bases, and 9 bases lay in between. CDR3 length equals 12 residues. CDR1 is MGHDK and CDR2 is SYGVNS in the germline V gene. The chain's CDR3 is CASSDTVGGYTF. CDR3 nucleotide sequence: TGTGCCAGCAGTGACACAGTCGGTGGCTACACCTTC.